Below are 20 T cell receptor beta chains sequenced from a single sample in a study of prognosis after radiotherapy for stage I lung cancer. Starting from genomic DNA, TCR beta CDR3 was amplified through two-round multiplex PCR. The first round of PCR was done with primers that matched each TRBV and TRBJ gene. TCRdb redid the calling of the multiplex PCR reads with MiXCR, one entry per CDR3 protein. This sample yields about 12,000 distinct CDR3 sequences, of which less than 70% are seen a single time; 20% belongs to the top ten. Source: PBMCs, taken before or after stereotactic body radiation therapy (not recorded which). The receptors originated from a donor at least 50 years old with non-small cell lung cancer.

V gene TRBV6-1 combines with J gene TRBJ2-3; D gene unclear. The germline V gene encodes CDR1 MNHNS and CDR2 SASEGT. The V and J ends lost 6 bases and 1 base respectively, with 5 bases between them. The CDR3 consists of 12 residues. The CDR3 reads CASSHGTDTQYF. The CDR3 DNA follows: TGTGCCAGCAGCCATGGCACAGATACGCAGTATTTT.

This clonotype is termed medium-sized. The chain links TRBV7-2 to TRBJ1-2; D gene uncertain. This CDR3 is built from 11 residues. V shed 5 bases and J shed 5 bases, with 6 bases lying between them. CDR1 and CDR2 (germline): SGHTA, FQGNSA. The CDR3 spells CASSLVYGYTF. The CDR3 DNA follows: TGTGCCAGCAGCCTGGTTTATGGCTACACCTTC.

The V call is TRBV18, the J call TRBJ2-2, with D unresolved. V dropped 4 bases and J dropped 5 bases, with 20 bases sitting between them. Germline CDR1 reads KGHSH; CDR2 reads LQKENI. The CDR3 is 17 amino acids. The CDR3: CASSLLDGFLGTGELFF. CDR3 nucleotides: TGTGCCAGCTCACTGCTAGACGGATTCCTAGGGACCGGGGAGCTGTTTTTT.

The CDR3 spells CASSLETSVTGELFF. CDR3 coding DNA: TGCGCCAGCAGCTTGGAAACTAGCGTAACCGGGGAGCTGTTTTTT. The rearrangement uses TRBV5-1 and TRBJ2-2; 7 bases align to TRBD2. J lost 5 bases, V lost 0 bases, and 4 bases had no gene match. CDR3 length: 15 residues. Germline V gives CDR1 SGHRS, CDR2 YFSETQ.

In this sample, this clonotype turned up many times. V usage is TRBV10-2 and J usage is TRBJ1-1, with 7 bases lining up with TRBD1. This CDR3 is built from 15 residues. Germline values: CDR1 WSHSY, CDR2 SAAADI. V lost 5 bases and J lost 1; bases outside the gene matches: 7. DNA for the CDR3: TGCGCCAGCAGTTCTCACGGGACAGCGAACACTGAAGCTTTCTTT. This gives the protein CASSSHGTANTEAFF.

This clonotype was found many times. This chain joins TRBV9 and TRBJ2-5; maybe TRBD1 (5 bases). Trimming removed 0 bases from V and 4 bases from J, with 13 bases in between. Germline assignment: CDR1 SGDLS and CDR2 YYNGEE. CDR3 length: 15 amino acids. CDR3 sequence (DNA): TGTGCCAGCAGCGTAGGGGGCGTAGCATCAGAGACCCAGTACTTC. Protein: CASSVGGVASETQYF.

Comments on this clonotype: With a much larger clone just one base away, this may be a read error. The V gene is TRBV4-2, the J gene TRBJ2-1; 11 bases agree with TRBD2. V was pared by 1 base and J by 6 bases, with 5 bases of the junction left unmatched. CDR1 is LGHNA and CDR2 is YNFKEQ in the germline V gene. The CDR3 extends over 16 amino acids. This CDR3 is CASSQGGTSGLNEQFF. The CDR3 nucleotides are TGTGCCAGCAGCCAAGGGGGGACTAGCGGACTCAATGAGCAGTTCTTC.

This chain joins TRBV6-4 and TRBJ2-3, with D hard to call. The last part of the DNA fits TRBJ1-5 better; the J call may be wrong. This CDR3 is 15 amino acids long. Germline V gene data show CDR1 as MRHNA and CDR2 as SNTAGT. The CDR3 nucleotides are TGTGCCAGCAAACTTAGCGGGAGAGGCACAGATACGCAGCATTTT. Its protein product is CASKLSGRGTDTQHF.

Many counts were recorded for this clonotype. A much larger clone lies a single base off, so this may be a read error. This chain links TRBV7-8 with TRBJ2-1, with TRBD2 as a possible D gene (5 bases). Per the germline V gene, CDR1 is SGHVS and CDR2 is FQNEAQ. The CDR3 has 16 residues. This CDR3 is CASGLVRYGAGDEQFF. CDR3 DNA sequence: TGTGCCAGCGGCTTAGTCCGGTACGGAGCCGGGGATGAGCAGTTCTTC.

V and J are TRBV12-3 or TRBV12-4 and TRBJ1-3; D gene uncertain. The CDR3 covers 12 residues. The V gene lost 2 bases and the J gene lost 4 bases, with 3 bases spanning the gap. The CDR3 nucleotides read TGTGCCAGCAGTTTACAGGGAAACACCATATATTTT. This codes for CASSLQGNTIYF.

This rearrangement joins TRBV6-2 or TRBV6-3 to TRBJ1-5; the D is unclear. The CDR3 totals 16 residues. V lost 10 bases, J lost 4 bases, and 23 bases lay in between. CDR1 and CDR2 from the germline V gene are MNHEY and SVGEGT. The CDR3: CATTVERMGSNQPQHF. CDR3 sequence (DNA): TGTGCCACCACAGTCGAGAGAATGGGGTCGAATCAGCCCCAGCATTTT.

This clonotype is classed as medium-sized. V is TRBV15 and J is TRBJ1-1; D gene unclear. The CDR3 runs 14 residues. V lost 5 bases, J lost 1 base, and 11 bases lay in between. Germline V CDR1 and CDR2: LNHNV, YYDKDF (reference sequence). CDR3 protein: CATSVLRANTEAFF. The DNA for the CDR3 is TGTGCCACCAGCGTACTTCGAGCGAACACTGAAGCTTTCTTT.

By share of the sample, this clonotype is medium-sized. CDR3 sequence: CASSKQRYEQYF. The CDR3 nucleotides are TGTGCCAGCAGCAAACAGAGATACGAGCAGTACTTC. The genes are TRBV7-8 and TRBJ2-7; D is ambiguous. This CDR3 has 12 residues. Trimming removed 5 bases at V and 4 bases at J, with 9 bases between. The germline gives CDR1 SGHVS, CDR2 FQNEAQ.

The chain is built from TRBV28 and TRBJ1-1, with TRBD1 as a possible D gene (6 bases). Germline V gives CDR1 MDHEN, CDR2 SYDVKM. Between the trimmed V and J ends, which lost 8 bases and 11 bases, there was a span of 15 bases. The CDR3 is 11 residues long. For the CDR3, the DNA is TGTGCCAGCTTCACAGGGCCGGTTGCTTTCTTT. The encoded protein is CASFTGPVAFF.

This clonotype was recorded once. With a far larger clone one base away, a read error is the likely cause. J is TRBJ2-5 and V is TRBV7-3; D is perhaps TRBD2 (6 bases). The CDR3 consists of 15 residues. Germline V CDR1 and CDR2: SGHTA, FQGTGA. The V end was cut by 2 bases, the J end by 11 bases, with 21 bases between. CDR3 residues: CASSLYPGVGNEQYF. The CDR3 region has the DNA TGTGCCAGCAGCTTATATCCGGGAGTCGGTAATGAGCAGTACTTC.

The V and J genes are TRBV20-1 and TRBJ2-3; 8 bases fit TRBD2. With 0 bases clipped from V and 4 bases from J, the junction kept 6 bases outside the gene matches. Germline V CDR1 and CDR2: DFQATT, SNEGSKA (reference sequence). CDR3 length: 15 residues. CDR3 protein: CSAREVAGRSDTQYF. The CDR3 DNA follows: TGCAGTGCTAGAGAGGTAGCGGGACGGTCAGATACGCAGTATTTT.

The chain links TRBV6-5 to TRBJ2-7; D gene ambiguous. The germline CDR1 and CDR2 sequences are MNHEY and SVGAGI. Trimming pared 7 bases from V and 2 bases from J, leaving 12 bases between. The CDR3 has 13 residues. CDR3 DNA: TGTGCCAGCATTAAGACTCTACCCTACGAGCAGTACTTC. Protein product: CASIKTLPYEQYF.

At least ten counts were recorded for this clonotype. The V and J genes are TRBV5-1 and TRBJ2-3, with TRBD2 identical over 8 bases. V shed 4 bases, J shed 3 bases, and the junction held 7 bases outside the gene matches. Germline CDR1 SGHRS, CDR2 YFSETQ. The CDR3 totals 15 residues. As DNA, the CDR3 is TGCGCCAGCAGCACTTCGGGAGGGCCTACAGATACGCAGTATTTT. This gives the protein CASSTSGGPTDTQYF.

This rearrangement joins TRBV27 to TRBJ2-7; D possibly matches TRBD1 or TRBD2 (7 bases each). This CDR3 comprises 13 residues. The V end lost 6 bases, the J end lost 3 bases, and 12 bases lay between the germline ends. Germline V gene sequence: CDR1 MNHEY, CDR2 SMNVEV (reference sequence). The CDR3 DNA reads TGTGCCAGCAGAAGCGGGACAGTCTACGAGCAGTACTTC. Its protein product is CASRSGTVYEQYF.

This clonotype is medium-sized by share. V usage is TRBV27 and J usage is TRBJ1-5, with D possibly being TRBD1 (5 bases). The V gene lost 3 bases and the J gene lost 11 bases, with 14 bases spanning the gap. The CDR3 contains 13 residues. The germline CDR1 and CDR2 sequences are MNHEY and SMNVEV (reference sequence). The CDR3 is CASSLRGLETQHF. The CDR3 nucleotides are TGTGCCAGCAGTTTGCGGGGACTGGAAACCCAGCATTTT.